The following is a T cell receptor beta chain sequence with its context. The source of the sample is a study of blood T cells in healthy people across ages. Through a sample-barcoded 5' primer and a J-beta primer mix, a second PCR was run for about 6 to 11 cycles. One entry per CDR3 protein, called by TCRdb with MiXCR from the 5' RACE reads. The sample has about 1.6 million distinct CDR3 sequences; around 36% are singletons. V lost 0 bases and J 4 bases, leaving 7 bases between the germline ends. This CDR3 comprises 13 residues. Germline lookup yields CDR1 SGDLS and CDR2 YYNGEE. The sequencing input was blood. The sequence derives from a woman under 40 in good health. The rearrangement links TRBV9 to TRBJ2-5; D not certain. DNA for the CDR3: TGTGCCAGCAGCGTAGAAGCCCGAGAGACCCAGTACTTC. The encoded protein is CASSVEARETQYF.